The entry below gives a single T cell receptor (beta chain) sequence along with its context. Its antigen is not known. The sample originates from a study of OX40 agonist ivuxolimab in advanced cancers. Across the whole study: Patients in the trial were receiving intravenous ivuxolimab every 2 weeks, at doses of 0.01 to 10 mg/kg. Partial responses were achieved by three patients: one hepatocellular carcinoma, two cutaneous melanoma.

Germline loops: CDR1 MNHNS, CDR2 SASEGT. V lost 6 bases to trimming and J lost 4 bases; unmatched junction nucleotides: 7. This CDR3 spans 14 amino acids. Study outcomes and limitations: At doses 0.1 to 3.0 mg/kg, CD4+ and CD8+ clones expanded. Among the nonresponders, some also had low normalized T-cell clonal expansion.

This table comes from immunoSEQ multiplex PCR, and its TCRdb copy is limited to in-frame clones, with some not included. The sample lists 80,000 or so clones; approximately 85% were seen once. The chain couples TRBV6-1 to TRBJ2-3, with 7 positions matching TRBD2. The clonotype was recovered from an adult with an advanced solid tumor such as melanoma, head and neck, liver or kidney cancer. The source was CD4+ or CD8+ T cells sorted from blood, collected in a trial of the OX40 agonist ivuxolimab. The CDR3 is CASSQTSLPDTQYF. DNA of the CDR3: TGTGCCAGCAGCCAGACTAGCCTCCCAGATACGCAGTATTTT.